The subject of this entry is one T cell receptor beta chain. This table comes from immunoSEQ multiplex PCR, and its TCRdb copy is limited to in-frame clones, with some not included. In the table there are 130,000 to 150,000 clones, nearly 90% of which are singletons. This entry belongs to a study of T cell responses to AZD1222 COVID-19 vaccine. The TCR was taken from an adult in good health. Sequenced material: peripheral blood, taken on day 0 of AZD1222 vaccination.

The CDR3 is CSGGRIGEKLFF. CDR3 nucleotide sequence: TGCAGCGGGGGACGGATAGGGGAAAAACTGTTTTTT. The J gene is TRBJ1-4, the V gene TRBV29-1; D is possibly TRBD1 (5 bases). This CDR3 spans 12 amino acids. Trimming cost V 7 bases and J 8 bases, with 14 bases left between them. The germline V gene has CDR1 SQVTM and CDR2 ANQGSEA.